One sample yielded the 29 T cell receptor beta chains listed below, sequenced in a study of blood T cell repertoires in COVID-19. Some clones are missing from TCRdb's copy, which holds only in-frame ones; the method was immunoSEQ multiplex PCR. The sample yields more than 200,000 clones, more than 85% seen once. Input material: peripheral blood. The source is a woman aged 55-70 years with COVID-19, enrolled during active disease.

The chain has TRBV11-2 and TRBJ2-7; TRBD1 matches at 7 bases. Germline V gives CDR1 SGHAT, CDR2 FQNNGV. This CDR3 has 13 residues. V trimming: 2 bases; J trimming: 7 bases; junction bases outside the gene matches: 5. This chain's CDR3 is CASSLKGGGEQYF. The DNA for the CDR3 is TGTGCCAGCAGCTTAAAAGGGGGCGGTGAGCAGTACTTC.

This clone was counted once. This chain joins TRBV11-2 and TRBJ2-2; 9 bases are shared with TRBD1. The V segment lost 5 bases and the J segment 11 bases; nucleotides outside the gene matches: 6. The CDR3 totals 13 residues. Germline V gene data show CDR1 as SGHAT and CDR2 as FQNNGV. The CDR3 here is CASSPGQGRELFF. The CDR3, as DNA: TGTGCCAGCAGCCCGGGACAGGGTCGTGAGCTGTTTTTT.

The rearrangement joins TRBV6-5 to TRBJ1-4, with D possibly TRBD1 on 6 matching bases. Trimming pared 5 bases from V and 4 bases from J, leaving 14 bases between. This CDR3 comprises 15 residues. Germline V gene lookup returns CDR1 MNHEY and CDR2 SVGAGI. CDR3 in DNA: TGTGCCAGCAGTAATGTGGGGGCCGTTAATGAAAAACTGTTTTTT. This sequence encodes CASSNVGAVNEKLFF.

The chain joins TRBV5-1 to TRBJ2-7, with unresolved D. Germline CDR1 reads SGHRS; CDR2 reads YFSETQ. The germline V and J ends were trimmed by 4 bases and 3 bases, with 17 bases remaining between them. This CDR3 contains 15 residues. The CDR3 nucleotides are TGCGCCAGCAGCGCGCAGCTAGGCGCCCGCTACGAGCAGTACTTC. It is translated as CASSAQLGARYEQYF.

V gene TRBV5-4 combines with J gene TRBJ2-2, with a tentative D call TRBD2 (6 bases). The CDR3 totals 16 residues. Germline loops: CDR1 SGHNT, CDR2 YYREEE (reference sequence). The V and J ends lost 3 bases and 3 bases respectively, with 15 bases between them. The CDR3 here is CASSSPRDRDTGELFF. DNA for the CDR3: TGTGCCAGCAGCTCCCCGCGGGATCGGGACACCGGGGAGCTGTTTTTT.

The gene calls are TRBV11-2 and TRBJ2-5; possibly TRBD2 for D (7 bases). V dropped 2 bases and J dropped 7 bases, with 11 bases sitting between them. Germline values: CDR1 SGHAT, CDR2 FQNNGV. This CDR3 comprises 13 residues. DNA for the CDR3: TGTGCCAGCAGCTTAAGGGGGGGGGTGACCCAGTACTTC. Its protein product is CASSLRGGVTQYF.

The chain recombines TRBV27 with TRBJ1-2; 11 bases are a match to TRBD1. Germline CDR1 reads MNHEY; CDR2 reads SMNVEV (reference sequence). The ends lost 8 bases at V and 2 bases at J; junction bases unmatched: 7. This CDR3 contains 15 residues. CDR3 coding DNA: TGTGCCAGCCGAGGACAGGGGGCATTAAACTATGGCTACACCTTC. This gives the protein CASRGQGALNYGYTF.

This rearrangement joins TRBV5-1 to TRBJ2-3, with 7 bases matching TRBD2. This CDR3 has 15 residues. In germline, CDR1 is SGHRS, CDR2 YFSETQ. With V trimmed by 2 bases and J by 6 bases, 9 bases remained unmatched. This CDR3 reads CASSFPSGPRDTQYF. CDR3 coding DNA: TGCGCCAGCAGCTTCCCTAGCGGCCCCCGTGATACGCAGTATTTT.

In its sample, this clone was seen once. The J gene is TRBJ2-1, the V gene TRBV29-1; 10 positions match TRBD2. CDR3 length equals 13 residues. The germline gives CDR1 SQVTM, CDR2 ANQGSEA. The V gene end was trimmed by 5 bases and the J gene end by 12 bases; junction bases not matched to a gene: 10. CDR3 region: CSVLPLAGGLQFF. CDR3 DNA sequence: TGCAGCGTTCTCCCATTAGCGGGAGGTTTGCAGTTCTTC.

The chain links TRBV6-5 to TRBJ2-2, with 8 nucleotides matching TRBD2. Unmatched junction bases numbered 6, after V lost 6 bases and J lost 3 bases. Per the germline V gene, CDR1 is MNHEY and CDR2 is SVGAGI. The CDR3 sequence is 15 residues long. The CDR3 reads CASRAGGGYTGELFF. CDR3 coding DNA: TGTGCCAGCAGGGCCGGGGGGGGCTACACCGGGGAGCTGTTTTTT.

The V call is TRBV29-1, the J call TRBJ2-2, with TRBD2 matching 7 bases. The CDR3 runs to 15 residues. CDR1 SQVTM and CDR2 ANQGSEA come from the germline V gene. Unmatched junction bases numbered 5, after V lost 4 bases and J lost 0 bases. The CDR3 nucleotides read TGCAGCGTTGGCGGTCTAGCGGCGAACACCGGGGAGCTGTTTTTT. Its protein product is CSVGGLAANTGELFF.

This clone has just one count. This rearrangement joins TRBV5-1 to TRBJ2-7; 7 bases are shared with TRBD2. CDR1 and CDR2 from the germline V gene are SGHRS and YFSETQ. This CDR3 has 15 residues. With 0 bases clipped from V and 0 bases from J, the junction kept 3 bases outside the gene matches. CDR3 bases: TGCGCCAGCAGCTTGGCCGGGGGGTTCTCCTACGAGCAGTACTTC. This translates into CASSLAGGFSYEQYF.

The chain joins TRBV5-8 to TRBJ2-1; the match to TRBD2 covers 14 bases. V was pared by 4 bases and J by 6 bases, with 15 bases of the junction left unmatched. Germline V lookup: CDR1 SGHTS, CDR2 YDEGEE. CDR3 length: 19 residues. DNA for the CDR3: TGTGCCAGCAGCCCGAAAAGGGGGACTAGCGGGAGATTAGGCAATGAGCAGTTCTTC. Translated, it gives CASSPKRGTSGRLGNEQFF.

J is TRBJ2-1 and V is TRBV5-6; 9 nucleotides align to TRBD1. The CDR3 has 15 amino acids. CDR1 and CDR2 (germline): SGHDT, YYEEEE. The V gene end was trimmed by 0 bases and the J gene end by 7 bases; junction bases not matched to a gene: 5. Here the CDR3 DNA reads TGTGCCAGCAGCTTGGTGGGACAGGGCTGGAATGAGCAGTTCTTC. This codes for CASSLVGQGWNEQFF. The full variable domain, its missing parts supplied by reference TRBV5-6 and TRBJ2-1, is DAGVTQSPTHLIKTRGQQVTLRCSPKSGHDTVSWYQQALGQGPQFIFQYYEEEERQRGNFPDRFSGHQFPNYSSELNVNALLLGDSALYLCASSLVGQGWNEQFFGPGTRLTVL.

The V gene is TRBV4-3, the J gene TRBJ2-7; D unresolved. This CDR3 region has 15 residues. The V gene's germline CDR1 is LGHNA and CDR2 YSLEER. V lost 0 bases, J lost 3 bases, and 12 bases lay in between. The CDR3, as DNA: TGCGCCAGCAGCCAAGATCGAGCTACGTACTACGAGCAGTACTTC. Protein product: CASSQDRATYYEQYF.

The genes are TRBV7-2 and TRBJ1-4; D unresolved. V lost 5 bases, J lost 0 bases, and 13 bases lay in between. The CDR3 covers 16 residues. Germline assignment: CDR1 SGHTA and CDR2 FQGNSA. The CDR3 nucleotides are TGTGCCAGCAGCCCCACCCAGGTTGCAACTAATGAAAAACTGTTTTTT. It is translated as CASSPTQVATNEKLFF.

CDR3 sequence reads: CASSLGTGRQPQHF. The CDR3 bases are TGCGCCAGCAGCCTCGGGACAGGGAGGCAGCCCCAGCATTTT. The J gene is TRBJ1-5, the V gene TRBV4-1, with 9 bases identical to TRBD1. The J segment lost 7 bases and the V segment lost 4 bases, leaving 5 bases of the junction unmatched. CDR3 length equals 14 residues. The germline gives CDR1 MGHRA, CDR2 YSYEKL.

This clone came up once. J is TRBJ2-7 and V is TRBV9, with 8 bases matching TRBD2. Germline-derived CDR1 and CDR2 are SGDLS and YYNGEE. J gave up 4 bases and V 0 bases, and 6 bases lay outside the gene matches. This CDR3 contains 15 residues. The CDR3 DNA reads TGTGCCAGCAGCGTAGATACTAGCGGAGAGTACGAGCAGTACTTC. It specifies CASSVDTSGEYEQYF. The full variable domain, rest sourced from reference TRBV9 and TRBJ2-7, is DSGVTQTPKHLITATGQRVTLRCSPRSGDLSVYWYQQSLDQGLQFLIQYYNGEERAKGNILERFSAQQFPDLHSELNLSSLELGDSALYFCASSVDTSGEYEQYFGPGTRLTVT.

CDR3 sequence: CASSQDSTGGKTDTQYF. The DNA for the CDR3 is TGTGCCAGCAGCCAAGATTCAACAGGGGGCAAGACAGATACGCAGTATTTT. The chain carries TRBV4-2 and TRBJ2-3; 9 bases map to TRBD1. The CDR3 totals 17 residues. CDR1 is LGHNA, CDR2 YNFKEQ, per germline. Unmatched junction bases numbered 7, after V lost 0 bases and J lost 3 bases.

The CDR3 sequence is CASSSVTGTQETQYF. CDR3 nucleotide sequence: TGTGCCAGTAGTTCCGTGACAGGGACCCAAGAGACCCAGTACTTC. This chain connects TRBV19 to TRBJ2-5; 7 positions agree with TRBD1. The CDR3 consists of 15 residues. Germline CDR1 is LNHDA and CDR2 is SQIVND (reference sequence). V trimming: 5 bases; J trimming: 1 base; junction bases outside the gene matches: 7.

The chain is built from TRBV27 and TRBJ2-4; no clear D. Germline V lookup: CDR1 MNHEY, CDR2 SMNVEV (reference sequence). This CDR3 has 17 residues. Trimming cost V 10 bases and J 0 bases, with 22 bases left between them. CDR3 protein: CATSPPSVPLAKNIQYF. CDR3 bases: TGTGCCACATCCCCCCCCTCGGTACCTCTAGCCAAAAACATTCAGTACTTC.

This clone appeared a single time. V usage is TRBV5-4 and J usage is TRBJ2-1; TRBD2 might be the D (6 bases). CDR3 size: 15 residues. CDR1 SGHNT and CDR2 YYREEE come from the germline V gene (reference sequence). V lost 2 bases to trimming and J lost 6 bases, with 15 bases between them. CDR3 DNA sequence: TGTGCCAGCAGCTTCCCGTCCCCGGGAGCCAATGAGCAGTTCTTC. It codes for CASSFPSPGANEQFF.

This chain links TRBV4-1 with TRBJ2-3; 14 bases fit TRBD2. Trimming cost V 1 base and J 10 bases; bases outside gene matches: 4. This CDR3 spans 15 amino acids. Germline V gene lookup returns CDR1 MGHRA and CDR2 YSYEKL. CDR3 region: CASSQAGTSGSAQYF. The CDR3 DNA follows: TGCGCCAGCAGCCAAGCCGGGACTAGCGGGAGCGCGCAGTATTTT.

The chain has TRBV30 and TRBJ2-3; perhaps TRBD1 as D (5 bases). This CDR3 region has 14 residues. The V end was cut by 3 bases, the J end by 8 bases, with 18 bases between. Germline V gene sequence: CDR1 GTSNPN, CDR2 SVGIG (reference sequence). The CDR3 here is CAWSAGALAGTQYF. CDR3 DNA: TGTGCCTGGAGCGCTGGGGCTTTAGCTGGTACGCAGTATTTT. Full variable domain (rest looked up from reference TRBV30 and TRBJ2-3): SQTIHQWPATLVQPVGSPLSLECTVEGTSNPNLYWYRQAAGRGLQLLFYSVGIGQISSEVPQNLSASRPQDRQFILSSKKLLLSDSGFYLCAWSAGALAGTQYFGPGTRLTVL.

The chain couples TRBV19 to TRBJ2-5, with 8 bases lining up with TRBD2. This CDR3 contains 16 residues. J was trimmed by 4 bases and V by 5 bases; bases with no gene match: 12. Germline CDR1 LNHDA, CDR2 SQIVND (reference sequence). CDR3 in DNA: TGTGCCAGTAGTCCAGGCAGCAGGGCGGGAGGAGAGACCCAGTACTTC. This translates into CASSPGSRAGGETQYF.

The CDR3 sequence is CASSLGTGLAGGTGELFF. CDR3 bases: TGTGCCAGCAGCTTAGGGACGGGACTAGCGGGAGGCACCGGGGAGCTGTTTTTT. The chain links TRBV11-2 to TRBJ2-2; 15 nucleotides agree with TRBD2. J was trimmed by 4 bases and V by 1 base; bases with no gene match: 4. The CDR3 totals 18 residues. From germline, CDR1 is SGHAT and CDR2 FQNNGV.

The CDR3 protein is CASSLASGSRETQYF. CDR3 DNA sequence: TGCGCCAGCAGCTTGGCTAGCGGGAGTAGAGAGACCCAGTACTTC. The V gene is TRBV5-1, the J gene TRBJ2-5; TRBD2 matches 10 bases. The CDR3 has 15 residues. Germline V gene sequence: CDR1 SGHRS, CDR2 YFSETQ. The trim removed 0 bases at V and 4 bases at J, leaving 3 bases unmatched. Based on the CDR3 plus reference TRBV5-1 and TRBJ2-5, the full variable domain is KAGVTQTPRYLIKTRGQQVTLSCSPISGHRSVSWYQQTPGQGLQFLFEYFSETQRNKGNFPGRFSGRQFSNSRSEMNVSTLELGDSALYLCASSLASGSRETQYFGPGTRLLVL.

CDR3 sequence: CSGDRNGGYTF. CDR3 nucleotide sequence: TGCAGCGGAGACAGGAATGGTGGCTACACCTTC. This chain connects TRBV20-1 to TRBJ1-2; a possible D gene is TRBD1 (6 bases). The length of the CDR3 is 11 residues. Germline V CDR1 and CDR2: DFQATT, SNEGSKA (reference sequence).

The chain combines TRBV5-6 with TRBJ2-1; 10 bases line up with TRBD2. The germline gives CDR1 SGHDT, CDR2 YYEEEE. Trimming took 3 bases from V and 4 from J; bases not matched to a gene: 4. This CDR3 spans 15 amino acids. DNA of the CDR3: TGTGCCAGCAGCTACCTAGCGGGAGATTACAATGAGCAGTTCTTC. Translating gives CASSYLAGDYNEQFF.